Shown below are 5 T cell receptor beta chains from a single sample sequenced in a study of cytomegalovirus exposure and HLA in healthy donors. PCR involved 60 Vbeta and 13 Jbeta primers. Generated by immunoSEQ multiplex PCR, the TCRdb table keeps only in-frame clones and is missing some. The sample shows more than 90,000 clones, roughly 76% of them seen only once. The sequencing sample was made of PBMCs. These receptors were taken from a man between 45 and 60 years old in good health and CMV-seropositive.

The chain carries TRBV9 and TRBJ2-1, with a weak D call TRBD2 (5 bases). This CDR3 is built from 13 residues. Germline CDR1 reads SGDLS; CDR2 reads YYNGEE. V lost 2 bases to trimming and J lost 7 bases, with 10 bases between them. CDR3 sequence reads: CASSVQGGNEQFF. The CDR3 DNA follows: TGTGCCAGCAGCGTTCAAGGCGGGAATGAGCAGTTCTTC.

V is TRBV5-5 and J is TRBJ2-7; the D gene is possibly TRBD1 (6 bases). V was cut by 1 base and J by 3 bases, with 11 bases left in between. The CDR3 covers 14 residues. Germline assignment: CDR1 SGHKS and CDR2 YYEKEE (reference sequence). The CDR3 reads CASSLRQDFYEQYF. CDR3 nucleotide sequence: TGTGCCAGCAGCTTGCGACAGGATTTCTACGAGCAGTACTTC.

The CDR3 is CASSPPATTYEQYF. In nucleotides, the CDR3 is TGTGCCAGCAGTCCCCCCGCGACTACCTACGAGCAGTACTTC. This sequence joins TRBV28 and TRBJ2-7, with D perhaps matching TRBD2 (5 bases). V lost 5 bases and J lost 2, with 13 bases in between. This CDR3 spans 14 amino acids. In germline, CDR1 is MDHEN, CDR2 SYDVKM. The full variable domain, in which reference TRBV28 and TRBJ2-7 provide the parts outside the CDR3, is DVKVTQSSRYLVKRTGEKVFLECVQDMDHENMFWYRQDPGLGLRLIYFSYDVKMKEKGDIPEGYSVSREKKERFSLILESASTNQTSMYLCASSPPATTYEQYFGPGTRLTVT.

The CDR3 reads CASSWMTGRSEKLFF. As DNA, the CDR3 is TGTGCCAGCAGCTGGATGACAGGGAGGAGTGAAAAACTGTTTTTT. J is TRBJ1-4 and V is TRBV5-6, with 7 bases fitting TRBD1. Germline trimming cut 3 bases from V and 7 bases from J; bases unmatched to any gene: 9. The CDR3 loop spans 15 amino acids. Germline V gene sequence: CDR1 SGHDT, CDR2 YYEEEE.

The chain recombines TRBV11-2 with TRBJ2-2; 11 bases line up with TRBD1. Germline loops: CDR1 SGHAT, CDR2 FQNNGV. The J segment lost 5 bases and the V segment lost 4 bases, leaving 3 bases of the junction unmatched. The CDR3 spans 15 residues. The CDR3, as DNA: TGTGCCAGCAGCTGGACAGGGGGCGGAACCGGGGAGCTGTTTTTT. It translates to CASSWTGGGTGELFF.